Shown below are 2 T cell receptor beta chains from a single sample sequenced in a study of shared clonotypes between healthy human individuals. Libraries were prepared by immunoSEQ multiplex PCR; TCRdb keeps only in-frame clonotypes and omits some of them. Of some 1,900,000 clones listed, 85% to 95% are singletons. Naive CD8 cells lacked CD45RO and underwent positive selection for CCR7, leaving out terminally differentiated effector memory CD45RA+ cells. The specimen sequenced was naive CD8+ T cells sorted from blood. These receptors all come from a man aged 18 to 30 in good health.

This chain connects TRBV7-9 to TRBJ2-7; the match to TRBD2 covers 9 bases. Germline trimming cut 5 bases from V and 3 bases from J; bases unmatched to any gene: 8. Germline CDR1 and CDR2: SEHNR and FQNEAQ (reference sequence). There are 15 residues in the CDR3. The CDR3 loop is CASSPSTSGYYEQYF. The CDR3 bases are TGTGCCAGCAGCCCATCGACTAGCGGATACTACGAGCAGTACTTC.

The chain uses TRBV30 and TRBJ2-1, with TRBD2 identical over 11 bases. The CDR3 has 14 amino acids. Germline CDR1 reads GTSNPN; CDR2 reads SVGIG (reference sequence). V shed 3 bases and J 8 bases; nucleotides not matched to a gene: 6. The CDR3 protein is CAWRISGGADEQFF. The DNA for the CDR3 is TGTGCCTGGAGGATTAGCGGGGGGGCCGATGAGCAGTTCTTC.